The clone carrying this T cell receptor (beta chain) was recorded a few times. Its target is unknown. The data originate from a study of T-cell reconstitution after alpha-beta-depleted transplantation in children. The length of the CDR3 is 13 residues. Germline-derived CDR1 and CDR2 are SNHLY and FYNNEI. The junction had 6 bases not matched to a gene; V was cut back by 6 bases and J by 6 bases. TCRbeta library construction was performed incorporating unique molecular identifiers. TCRdb re-analysed the PCR reads in MiXCR, keeping a single row per CDR3 protein. The table records over 200,000 distinct CDR3 sequences, 7% to 9% of them present only once. Findings and limits, study-wide: Diversity of TCRbeta at day 60 was high in some patients, arising from surviving recipient T cells and thymic progenitors. T-cell counts and diversity at one year following transplant were attributed mainly to newly produced T cells. Alpha-beta T cells about two months after transplant reportedly derived from several hundred expanded graft clones.

The sequence derives from a male patient aged 2-15 years who had a stem cell transplant for acute myeloid leukemia, so the T cells may come from the graft donor. The rearrangement links TRBV2 to TRBJ1-1; 8 bases are shared with TRBD1. Sequenced here: PBMCs, mostly from graft donor cells, sampled 360 days after TCRalphabeta/CD19-depleted stem cell transplant. The CDR3 region has the DNA TGTGCCAGCAGAGCCGACAGGGGCCCTGAAGCTTTCTTT. It specifies CASRADRGPEAFF. The whole variable domain, filled in from reference TRBV2 and TRBJ1-1, reads EPEVTQTPSHQVTQMGQEVILRCVPISNHLYFYWYRQILGQKVEFLVSFYNNEISEKSEIFDDQFSVERPDGSNFTLKIRSTKLEDSAMYFCASRADRGPEAFFGQGTRLTVV.